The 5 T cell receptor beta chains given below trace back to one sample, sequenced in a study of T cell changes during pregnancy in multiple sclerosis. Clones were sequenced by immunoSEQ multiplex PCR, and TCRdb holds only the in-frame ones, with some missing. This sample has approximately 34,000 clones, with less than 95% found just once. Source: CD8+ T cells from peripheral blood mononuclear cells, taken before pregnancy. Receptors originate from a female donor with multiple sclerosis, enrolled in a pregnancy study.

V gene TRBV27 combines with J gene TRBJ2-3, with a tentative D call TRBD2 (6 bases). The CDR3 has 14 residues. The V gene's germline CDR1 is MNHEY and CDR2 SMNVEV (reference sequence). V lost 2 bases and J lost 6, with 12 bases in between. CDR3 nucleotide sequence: TGTGCCAGCAGTTTAGAGCTAGCGATGGATACGCAGTATTTT. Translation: CASSLELAMDTQYF.

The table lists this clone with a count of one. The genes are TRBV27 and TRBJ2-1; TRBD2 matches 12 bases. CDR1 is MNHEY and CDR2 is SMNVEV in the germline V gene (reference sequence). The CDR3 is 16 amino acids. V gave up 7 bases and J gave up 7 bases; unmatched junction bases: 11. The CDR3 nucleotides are TGTGCCAGCACTAGCTCGGGACTAGCGGGCTCGAATGAGCAGTTCTTC. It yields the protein CASTSSGLAGSNEQFF.

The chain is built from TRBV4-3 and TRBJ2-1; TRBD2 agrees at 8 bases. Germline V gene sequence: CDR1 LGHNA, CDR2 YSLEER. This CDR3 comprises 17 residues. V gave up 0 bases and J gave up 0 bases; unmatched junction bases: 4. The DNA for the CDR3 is TGCGCCAGCAGCCAAGAGACTAGCGAGACCTCCTACAATGAGCAGTTCTTC. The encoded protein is CASSQETSETSYNEQFF.

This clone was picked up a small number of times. CDR3 sequence (DNA): TGTGCCAGCAGCTCCCCAGGGACAGGGGGCGCCTACGAGCAGTACTTC. Amino acids: CASSSPGTGGAYEQYF. This sequence joins TRBV7-9 and TRBJ2-7, with TRBD1 identical over 12 bases. The junction had 6 bases not matched to a gene; V was cut back by 4 bases and J by 2 bases. The germline V gene has CDR1 SEHNR and CDR2 FQNEAQ (reference sequence). The CDR3 is made up of 16 amino acids.

DNA for the CDR3: TGTGCCAGCAGCTTAGTCCTAGGAGGCTACGAGCAGTACTTC. This translates into CASSLVLGGYEQYF. V gene TRBV11-2 combines with J gene TRBJ2-7, with D possibly matching TRBD2 (5 bases). Trimming cost V 1 base and J 3 bases, with 10 bases left between them. The CDR3 is 14 amino acids. CDR1 is SGHAT and CDR2 is FQNNGV in the germline V gene. The full variable domain, with the rest looked up from reference TRBV11-2 and TRBJ2-7, is EAGVAQSPRYKIIEKRQSVAFWCNPISGHATLYWYQQILGQGPKLLIQFQNNGVVDDSQLPKDRFSAERLKGVDSTLKIQPAKLEDSAVYLCASSLVLGGYEQYFGPGTRLTVT.